This TCR beta chain was identified in a study of CD4 T cells in relation to SARS-CoV-2 and coronaviruses. A remark on this clone: Its antigen remains unidentified.

Germline V CDR1 and CDR2: SNHLY, FYNNEI. The V end lost 8 bases, the J end lost 5 bases, and 18 bases lay between the germline ends. CDR3 length equals 15 residues. The table came from immunoSEQ multiplex PCR; TCRdb's copy has only in-frame clones and leaves some out. The sample consists of 18,000 or so clones, 78% of them appearing once. CD4+ T cells from unexposed donors were obtained before the COVID-19 pandemic (2011-2018). After nine to ten days of culture, CD4+ T cells were isolated. Half the medium was replaced with IL-2 medium on days 3 and 7. Material for sequencing was CD4+ T cells from PBMCs, cultured in vitro. The receptor comes from a human donor in good health. The chain employs TRBV2 and TRBJ2-2, with TRBD2 as a possible D gene (5 bases). The CDR3 DNA reads as TGTGCCAGCGATGAGGAGCGGAGCCTAACCGGGGAGCTGTTTTTT. This gives the protein CASDEERSLTGELFF.